Listed below are T cell receptor beta chains from one sample, sequenced in a study of blood T cell repertoires in COVID-19. Method: immunoSEQ multiplex PCR; TCRdb's copy keeps in-frame clones and lacks some. Among 150,000 or so clones listed, roughly nine tenths were seen once. The sequenced material came from peripheral blood. The source of these receptors is a woman in her sixties or seventies with acute or convalescent COVID-19. The CDR3 runs from the conserved cysteine through the conserved F or W. D genes are given only for firm matches. Rows may omit the clone size; those that give it use once, few, many or a size class.

v_gene,d_gene,abundance,j_gene,CDR3aa,CDR3nt
TRBV5-1,TRBD1,.,TRBJ2-3,CASSLGDRASDTQYF,TGCGCCAGCAGCTTGGGGGACAGGGCCTCAGATACGCAGTATTTT
TRBV2,.,.,TRBJ2-5,CASSRGVQETQYF,TGTGCCAGCAGTCGGGGAGTTCAAGAGACCCAGTACTTC
TRBV18,.,.,TRBJ1-3,CASSPIMTQSGNTIYF,TGTGCCAGCTCACCTATCATGACTCAGTCTGGAAACACCATATATTTT
TRBV19,.,few,TRBJ1-1,CASSKGQRGEAFF,TGTGCCAGTAGTAAAGGACAGCGTGGTGAAGCTTTCTTT
TRBV6-5,TRBD2,.,TRBJ2-2,CASSSHRAGTTGELFF,TGTGCCAGCAGTTCCCATCGAGCGGGGACTACCGGGGAGCTGTTTTTT
TRBV19,TRBD1,.,TRBJ1-5,CASSRQGQPTPNQPQHF,TGTGCCAGTAGTCGACAGGGACAACCAACCCCCAATCAGCCCCAGCATTTT
TRBV5-5,.,few,TRBJ1-5,CASSLWEGDQPQHF,TGTGCCAGCAGCTTGTGGGAGGGGGATCAGCCCCAGCATTTT
TRBV10-3,.,.,TRBJ1-4,CAISESSGNNEKLFF,TGTGCCATCAGTGAGTCATCAGGAAATAATGAAAAACTGTTTTTT
TRBV28,.,.,TRBJ1-2,CAINRLSYGYTF,TGTGCCATCAACCGACTGAGCTATGGCTACACCTTC
TRBV9,TRBD2,.,TRBJ2-3,CASSVEGTSSTIGNTQYF,TGTGCCAGCAGCGTAGAAGGGACTAGCTCTACCATCGGCAATACGCAGTATTTT
TRBV7-2,TRBD2,.,TRBJ2-3,CASSWTSGSGTDTQYF,TGTGCCAGCAGCTGGACTAGCGGGAGTGGCACAGATACGCAGTATTTT
TRBV19,.,.,TRBJ2-6,CASNVQGLSGANVLTF,TGTGCCAGTAATGTACAGGGTCTCTCTGGGGCCAACGTCCTGACTTTC
TRBV11-2,TRBD2,.,TRBJ2-3,CASSLTRTSGITDTQYF,TGTGCCAGCAGCTTAACCCGGACTAGCGGGATCACAGATACGCAGTATTTT
TRBV4-3,.,.,TRBJ2-5,CASSQDSRGITETQYF,TGCGCCAGCAGCCAAGATTCAAGGGGAATTACGGAGACCCAGTACTTC
TRBV9,TRBD1,.,TRBJ1-2,CASSDNRGTDLYGYTF,TGTGCCAGCAGCGATAATAGAGGGACAGACCTATATGGCTACACCTTC
TRBV3-1/TRBV3-2,TRBD1,.,TRBJ1-5,CASSQDRTGCMPQHF,TGTGCCAGCAGCCAAGATAGGACAGGGTGCATGCCCCAGCATTTT
TRBV28,TRBD1,.,TRBJ1-6,CASSVDRVGNSPLHF,TGTGCCAGCAGTGTCGACAGGGTGGGTAATTCACCCCTCCACTTT
TRBV6-1,.,.,TRBJ1-4,CASSEKGGLRYEKLFF,TGTGCCAGCAGTGAAAAGGGGGGGCTGCGGTATGAAAAACTGTTTTTT
TRBV27,TRBD1,.,TRBJ1-5,CASSSGTGVNQPQHF,TGTGCCAGCAGCTCCGGGACAGGGGTAAATCAGCCCCAGCATTTT
TRBV30,.,.,TRBJ1-2,CAYTASGYGYTF,TGTGCCTACACAGCCTCGGGATATGGCTACACCTTC
TRBV10-3,.,.,TRBJ1-1,CAIRNRVSDTEAFF,TGTGCCATCAGGAACAGGGTTTCGGACACTGAAGCTTTCTTT
TRBV9,.,.,TRBJ1-2,CASSRVGGPSGYTF,TGTGCCAGCAGCCGGGTGGGGGGGCCATCCGGCTACACCTTC
TRBV29-1,.,few,TRBJ1-2,CSVEGGDGYTF,TGCAGCGTTGAGGGAGGTGATGGCTACACCTTC